This T cell receptor (beta chain) appears in the sequencing data of a study of cytomegalovirus exposure and HLA in healthy donors. On the study more broadly: Among 150 million to 200 million T cells, an earlier analysis found approximately 110 million unique TCR beta sequences.

Researchers ran the PCR with 60 Vbeta and 13 Jbeta primers. Assay: immunoSEQ multiplex PCR; the TCRdb copy retains only in-frame clones and omits some. The table includes roughly 200,000 clones, 77% detected once. This clone has a handful of counts. What it binds is unknown. V was cut by 2 bases and J by 4 bases, with 12 bases left in between. Germline CDR1 reads ENHRY; CDR2 reads SYGVKD. CDR3 length: 14 amino acids. Study-wide results and limits: In a later analysis, TCR beta V- and J-gene trimming was associated with a missense DCLRE1C variant. Within the data, a cluster of highly shared sequence variants was likely a sequencing artifact.

The sample was PBMCs. The clonotype originates from a woman aged 55-70 years in good health and CMV-seropositive. The rearrangement links TRBV10-3 to TRBJ2-7; tentative D call: TRBD1 (5 bases). This CDR3 reads CAISEGAVRYEQYF. The CDR3 DNA reads TGTGCCATCAGTGAGGGGGCAGTTAGGTACGAGCAGTACTTC.